These 30 T cell receptor beta chains originate from one sample sequenced in a study of T cells after yellow fever vaccination. TCRdb independently ran MiXCR on the 5' RACE reads; one entry per CDR3 protein. The data contain a few hundred thousand distinct CDR3 sequences, less than 7.5% of them seen just once; the ten biggest clones take up approximately 1%. This specimen was CD4+ T cells sorted from PBMCs, taken on the day of the yellow fever booster vaccination. The receptors originated from a man aged 25 to 45 who received the YFV17D yellow fever vaccine.

Ten or more counts support this clonotype. J is TRBJ1-4 and V is TRBV27, with 8 bases identical to TRBD1. V dropped 5 bases and J dropped 4; count of bases not matched to a gene: 12. The V gene's germline CDR1 is MNHEY and CDR2 SMNVEV (reference sequence). This CDR3 is 17 amino acids long. The CDR3 protein is CASSPGGARTFNEKLFF. CDR3 bases: TGTGCCAGCAGTCCAGGGGGCGCGCGGACTTTTAATGAAAAACTGTTTTTT.

This clonotype showed up many times. V usage is TRBV5-1 and J usage is TRBJ1-2; 7 bases match TRBD1. The germline V gene has CDR1 SGHRS and CDR2 YFSETQ. V was clipped by 4 bases and J by 2 bases; unmatched bases: 5. The CDR3 loop spans 14 amino acids. CDR3 in amino acids: CASSNWTGNYGYTF. The DNA of the CDR3 is TGCGCCAGCAGCAACTGGACAGGCAACTATGGCTACACCTTC.

The chain is built from TRBV3-1 and TRBJ2-1; no firm D call. The V gene lost 2 bases and the J gene lost 0 bases, with 17 bases spanning the gap. Germline loops: CDR1 LGHDT, CDR2 YNNKEL (reference sequence). The CDR3 is 18 residues long. The CDR3, as DNA: TGTGCCAGCAGCCAATACTATAACCGCCGGAGCTCCTACAATGAGCAGTTCTTC. It translates to CASSQYYNRRSSYNEQFF.

This clonotype was counted a few times. The chain carries TRBV6-2 or TRBV6-3 and TRBJ2-7; 9 bases are a match to TRBD2. This CDR3 contains 20 residues. J gave up 3 bases and V 2 bases, and 20 bases lay outside the gene matches. Germline values: CDR1 MNHEY, CDR2 SVGEGT. The CDR3, as DNA: TGTGCCAGCAGTTACCCATTTTGGGCTAGCGGGATTTCGCGTGACTACGAGCAGTACTTC. Encoded protein: CASSYPFWASGISRDYEQYF.

This sequence joins TRBV7-2 and TRBJ1-1; 7 bases map to TRBD1. CDR1 SGHTA and CDR2 FQGNSA come from the germline V gene. CDR3 size: 15 residues. Germline trimming cut 1 base from V and 3 bases from J; bases unmatched to any gene: 5. CDR3 sequence reads: CASSLDRGGYTEAFF. The DNA of the CDR3 is TGTGCCAGCAGCTTAGACAGGGGAGGGTACACTGAAGCTTTCTTT.

This clonotype was found many times. V is TRBV7-8 and J is TRBJ1-2; 8 bases are shared with TRBD1. Germline V gene lookup returns CDR1 SGHVS and CDR2 FQNEAQ. The CDR3 extends over 14 amino acids. V was clipped by 3 bases and J by 4 bases; unmatched bases: 4. This CDR3 is CASSFTGGIYGYTF. CDR3 in DNA: TGTGCCAGCAGCTTTACAGGGGGAATCTATGGCTACACCTTC. Drawing the rest from reference TRBV7-8 and TRBJ1-2, the complete variable domain is GAGVSQSPRYKVAKRGQDVALRCDPISGHVSLFWYQQALGQGPEFLTYFQNEAQLDKSGLPSDRFFAERPEGSVSTLKIQRTQQEDSAVYLCASSFTGGIYGYTFGSGTRLTVV.

This clonotype was recorded at least ten times. The chain links TRBV7-2 to TRBJ2-6; 9 positions match TRBD1. Per germline, CDR1 SGHTA and CDR2 FQGNSA. This CDR3 has 16 residues. Germline trimming cut 5 bases from V and 1 base from J; bases unmatched to any gene: 3. DNA for the CDR3: TGTGCCAGCAGCCGGGACAGGGTATCTGGGGCCAACGTCCTGACTTTC. This sequence encodes CASSRDRVSGANVLTF.

The rearrangement links TRBV5-1 to TRBJ2-2; D is unresolved. The V end lost 3 bases, the J end lost 4 bases, and 4 bases lay between the germline ends. CDR1 SGHRS and CDR2 YFSETQ come from the germline V gene. The CDR3 consists of 12 residues. The CDR3: CASSSATGELFF. The DNA of the CDR3 is TGCGCCAGCAGCTCTGCCACCGGGGAGCTGTTTTTT.

This clonotype came up many times. The V gene is TRBV12-3 or TRBV12-4, the J gene TRBJ2-3, with 12 bases identical to TRBD2. The CDR3 contains 15 residues. V trimming: 6 bases; J trimming: 4 bases; junction bases outside the gene matches: 5. This CDR3 reads CASSSSGRGADTQYF. The CDR3 DNA sequence: TGTGCCAGCAGCTCTAGCGGGAGGGGAGCAGATACGCAGTATTTT.

V gene TRBV7-2 combines with J gene TRBJ1-6; TRBD1 agrees at 7 bases. The CDR3 is 13 amino acids. CDR1 SGHTA and CDR2 FQGNSA come from the germline V gene. V shed 0 bases, J shed 14 bases, and the junction held 4 bases outside the gene matches. The CDR3 coding sequence is TGTGCCAGCAGCTTAGCTATACAGGGGACCCTCCACTTT. This sequence encodes CASSLAIQGTLHF.

The CDR3 protein is CATSTRHGQGPYNEQFF. The CDR3 DNA reads as TGTGCCACCAGCACAAGACACGGGCAGGGGCCATACAATGAGCAGTTCTTC. The chain uses TRBV15 and TRBJ2-1; tentative D call: TRBD1 (6 bases). CDR3 length: 17 residues. CDR1 is LNHNV and CDR2 is YYDKDF in the germline V gene (reference sequence). V was clipped by 4 bases and J by 4 bases, with 20 bases between them.

The chain joins TRBV7-9 to TRBJ2-3; D is uncertain. The length of the CDR3 is 15 residues. Trimming stripped 3 bases from V and 2 bases from J, with 12 bases between. Per the germline V gene, CDR1 is SEHNR and CDR2 is FQNEAQ (reference sequence). The CDR3 DNA follows: TGTGCCAGCAGCTTCATGCCCGCAGACACAGATACGCAGTATTTT. Translated, it gives CASSFMPADTDTQYF.

As for this clonotype: A read error is possible here, since a much larger clone lies one base away. The CDR3, as DNA: TGTGCCAGCAGCAGGACTAACCAAGAGACCCAGTACTTC. It specifies CASSRTNQETQYF. The chain uses TRBV7-3 and TRBJ2-5; tentative D call: TRBD2 (6 bases). The CDR3 runs to 13 residues. The germline V gene has CDR1 SGHTA and CDR2 FQGTGA. Trimming cost V 5 bases and J 0 bases, with 7 bases left between them.

There are many counts of this clonotype. The CDR3 loop is CASSLMDTEAFF. The CDR3 DNA sequence: TGTGCCAGCAGTTTGATGGACACTGAAGCTTTCTTT. V is TRBV28 and J is TRBJ1-1, with D uncertain. Germline V gives CDR1 MDHEN, CDR2 SYDVKM. Trimming removed 3 bases from V and 3 bases from J, with 5 bases in between. This CDR3 is built from 12 residues.

This clonotype was found many times. The rearrangement joins TRBV30 to TRBJ2-3; D is undetermined. The CDR3 sequence is 11 residues long. Looked up from germline, CDR1 is GTSNPN and CDR2 is SVGIG (reference sequence). Trimming took off 2 bases at V and 5 bases at J, with 5 bases between the two ends. The CDR3 reads CAWSLGDTQYF. CDR3 sequence (DNA): TGTGCCTGGAGTCTCGGAGATACGCAGTATTTT.

In its sample, this clonotype was seen many times. The rearrangement uses TRBV7-8 and TRBJ2-3; D not resolved. Trimming shortened V by 2 bases and J by 0 bases, and 12 bases separated the two germline ends. CDR3 length equals 16 residues. Germline CDR1 reads SGHVS; CDR2 reads FQNEAQ. CDR3 in amino acids: CASSLRATTSTDTQYF. For the CDR3, the DNA is TGTGCCAGCAGCTTAAGAGCGACCACTAGCACAGATACGCAGTATTTT.

The gene calls are TRBV6-5 and TRBJ2-6; D unresolved. Per germline, CDR1 MNHEY and CDR2 SVGAGI. The CDR3 contains 15 residues. The V end was cut by 6 bases, the J end by 2 bases, with 11 bases between. The CDR3 region is CASSSRITGANVLTF. The CDR3 DNA sequence: TGTGCCAGCAGCTCTCGGATTACTGGGGCCAACGTCCTGACTTTC.

This clonotype was detected only a few times. The chain recombines TRBV10-3 with TRBJ1-6, with TRBD1 matching 9 bases. CDR1 is ENHRY, CDR2 SYGVKD, per germline. This CDR3 is built from 16 residues. The junction had 8 bases not matched to a gene; V was cut back by 3 bases and J by 8 bases. CDR3 DNA sequence: TGTGCCATCAGTGACGTCATCGACAGGGGGGATTCACCCCTCCACTTT. Its translation is CAISDVIDRGDSPLHF.

The chain combines TRBV5-1 with TRBJ2-1, with D tentatively TRBD2 (6 bases). V gave up 7 bases and J gave up 8 bases, with 22 bases separating them. The length of the CDR3 is 15 residues. CDR1 and CDR2 (germline): SGHRS, YFSETQ. CDR3 nucleotide sequence: TGCGCCAGCGCCGGGACCCTGTCGTGGGGGGATGAGCAGTTCTTC. Translated: CASAGTLSWGDEQFF.

This clonotype was observed many times. The chain is built from TRBV20-1 and TRBJ2-3; D unclear. Per germline, CDR1 DFQATT and CDR2 SNEGSKA (reference sequence). CDR3 length equals 14 residues. With 3 bases removed from V and 2 bases from J, the gap between germline ends came to 12 bases. CDR3 in amino acids: CSARVVWATDTQYF. The CDR3 DNA sequence: TGCAGTGCTAGGGTTGTATGGGCCACAGATACGCAGTATTTT.

The V gene is TRBV15, the J gene TRBJ2-5; D unclear. The CDR3 covers 15 residues. V was trimmed by 2 bases and J by 1 base, leaving 11 bases between them. Germline V CDR1 and CDR2: LNHNV, YYDKDF (reference sequence). DNA of the CDR3: TGTGCCACCAGCAGATCTCTCGGCGCCCAAGAGACCCAGTACTTC. It encodes CATSRSLGAQETQYF.

This chain connects TRBV20-1 to TRBJ2-3; D is perhaps TRBD2 (6 bases). Germline CDR1 and CDR2: DFQATT and SNEGSKA (reference sequence). Deletions cut 1 base from V and 1 base from J, with 9 bases between. The CDR3 is 14 residues long. The CDR3 DNA sequence: TGCAGTGCTAGAGTGGGACTTGGCACAGATACGCAGTATTTT. Translated: CSARVGLGTDTQYF.

The rearrangement links TRBV10-3 to TRBJ2-1; no clear D gene. Germline CDR1 ENHRY, CDR2 SYGVKD. The V and J ends lost 3 bases and 5 bases respectively, with 8 bases between them. The CDR3 is 13 residues long. For the CDR3, the DNA is TGTGCCATCAGTGAAGGGTATGACAATGAGCAGTTCTTC. Translation: CAISEGYDNEQFF.

This clonotype was seen more than once but under ten times. The CDR3: CASSLRLFTGELFF. CDR3 DNA: TGTGCCAGCAGTTTACGTCTGTTCACCGGGGAGCTGTTTTTT. The V call is TRBV27, the J call TRBJ2-2; D gene ambiguous. From germline, CDR1 is MNHEY and CDR2 SMNVEV (reference sequence). This CDR3 is built from 14 residues. V was clipped by 2 bases and J by 4 bases, with 8 bases between them.

This clonotype showed up just a few times. The chain links TRBV27 to TRBJ2-7; D unresolved. Trimming took off 6 bases at V and 1 base at J, with 7 bases between the two ends. The CDR3 is 12 amino acids. The germline V gene has CDR1 MNHEY and CDR2 SMNVEV (reference sequence). The CDR3 is CASRHSSYEQYF. The CDR3 nucleotides read TGTGCCAGCAGGCACAGTTCCTACGAGCAGTACTTC.

This clonotype occurred many times. The chain couples TRBV7-2 to TRBJ2-5; D remains unclear. Trimming took 5 bases from V and 0 from J, leaving 13 bases between them. Germline CDR1 is SGHTA and CDR2 is FQGNSA. There are 15 residues in the CDR3. The chain's CDR3 is CASSPQPAYQETQYF. In DNA form, the CDR3 reads TGTGCCAGCAGCCCCCAACCAGCGTACCAAGAGACCCAGTACTTC.

This clonotype was counted between two and nine times. This sequence joins TRBV7-2 and TRBJ2-7, with D possibly TRBD1 on 6 matching bases. Germline CDR1 is SGHTA and CDR2 is FQGNSA. Trimming took 1 base from V and 6 from J, leaving 10 bases between them. The CDR3 has 13 residues. CDR3 sequence reads: CASSLDRVGEQYF. CDR3 DNA sequence: TGTGCCAGCAGCTTAGACAGGGTCGGCGAGCAGTACTTC.

The chain recombines TRBV28 with TRBJ2-1; a possible D gene is TRBD1 (5 bases). The germline V gene encodes CDR1 MDHEN and CDR2 SYDVKM. The V end lost 8 bases, the J end lost 10 bases, and 12 bases lay between the germline ends. The CDR3 covers 11 residues. The CDR3 region has the DNA TGTGCCAGCTTAAAGGGGCCCGAGCAGTTCTTC. Translation gives CASLKGPEQFF.

This clonotype was seen a handful of times. The genes are TRBV29-1 and TRBJ2-1; weak D call: TRBD1 (5 bases). CDR3 size: 11 residues. The germline CDR1 and CDR2 sequences are SQVTM and ANQGSEA. CDR3: CVQGFGNEQFF. CDR3 DNA sequence: TGCGTCCAGGGCTTTGGGAATGAGCAGTTCTTC.

This sequence joins TRBV7-2 and TRBJ2-4; weak D call: TRBD1 (5 bases). CDR3 length: 14 amino acids. V lost 1 base, J lost 8 bases, and 12 bases lay in between. Per germline, CDR1 SGHTA and CDR2 FQGNSA. CDR3 nucleotides: TGTGCCAGCAGCTTAGGACGATGGGGCGACATTCAGTACTTC. Residues: CASSLGRWGDIQYF. Drawing the rest from reference TRBV7-2 and TRBJ2-4, the complete variable domain is GAGVSQSPSNKVTEKGKDVELRCDPISGHTALYWYRQSLGQGLEFLIYFQGNSAPDKSGLPSDRFSAERTGGSVSTLTIQRTQQEDSAVYLCASSLGRWGDIQYFGAGTRLSVL.